A selection of T cell receptor beta chains follows, all from one sample in a study of CD8 T cells in ankylosing spondylitis. TCRdb analysed the 5' RACE reads with MiXCR anew, one entry per CDR3 protein. Here the sample spans 250,000 to 350,000 distinct CDR3 sequences, around 21% being singletons. The sequencing input was blood, either unsorted or a sorted T cell fraction (not recorded which). These TCRs come from a female donor with ankylosing spondylitis or in good health (not recorded which). Both conserved end residues are part of each CDR3. A D gene is named only where the DNA matches it firmly. Not every row has a clone size; where given, it reads once, few, many or a size class.

v_gene: TRBV5-5
d_gene: TRBD2
j_gene: TRBJ2-2
abundance: few
CDR3nt: TGTGCCAGCAGTACACTAGCGGGCACCGGGGAGCTGTTTTTT
CDR3aa: CASSTLAGTGELFF

v_gene: TRBV7-9
d_gene: .
j_gene: TRBJ2-3
abundance: .
CDR3nt: TGTGCCAGCAGCCAAAACTTAGGGGGGACCACAGATACGCAGTATTTT
CDR3aa: CASSQNLGGTTDTQYF

v_gene: TRBV29-1
d_gene: .
j_gene: TRBJ1-2
abundance: many
CDR3nt: TGCAGCGCGACCCGAAACAGGGAGGCTGGCTACACCTTC
CDR3aa: CSATRNREAGYTF

v_gene: TRBV27
d_gene: TRBD2
j_gene: TRBJ2-1
abundance: .
CDR3nt: TGTGCCAGCAGTTTAGGCCCCGGGGGTCTAGCGGGGAGCTCCTACAATGAGCAGTTCTTC
CDR3aa: CASSLGPGGLAGSSYNEQFF

v_gene: TRBV9
d_gene: .
j_gene: TRBJ2-1
abundance: many
CDR3nt: TGTGCCAGCAGCGTAGAGGGGGGCTCCTACAATGAGCAGTTCTTC
CDR3aa: CASSVEGGSYNEQFF

v_gene: TRBV28
d_gene: .
j_gene: TRBJ2-7
abundance: .
CDR3nt: TGTGCCAGCAGTTTCTCGCTACCGGGACCCCTTGAGGCGGCAGACTACGAGCAGTACTTC
CDR3aa: CASSFSLPGPLEAADYEQYF

v_gene: TRBV20-1
d_gene: .
j_gene: TRBJ2-5
abundance: .
CDR3nt: TGCAGTGCCCCTGAGGACCGTACTAGGACCCAGTACTTC
CDR3aa: CSAPEDRTRTQYF

v_gene: TRBV7-2
d_gene: TRBD2
j_gene: TRBJ2-1
abundance: few
CDR3nt: TGTGCCAGCAGCCCCCTCCTGACTAGCGGGAGGGATGAGCAGTTCTTC
CDR3aa: CASSPLLTSGRDEQFF

v_gene: TRBV15
d_gene: .
j_gene: TRBJ2-3
abundance: many
CDR3nt: TGTGCCACCAGCAGGGACGTACCGAGCACAGATACGCAGTATTTT
CDR3aa: CATSRDVPSTDTQYF

v_gene: TRBV2
d_gene: TRBD1
j_gene: TRBJ2-5
abundance: few
CDR3nt: TGTGCCAGCAGTCTGAGGGGGACAGGGGGCCCGTTCAAAGAGACCCAGTACTTC
CDR3aa: CASSLRGTGGPFKETQYF

v_gene: TRBV7-9
d_gene: TRBD1
j_gene: TRBJ2-7
abundance: .
CDR3nt: TGTGCCAGCAGTTCCGGGACAGAATTCTCGTACGAGCAGTACTTC
CDR3aa: CASSSGTEFSYEQYF

v_gene: TRBV29-1
d_gene: .
j_gene: TRBJ2-7
abundance: .
CDR3nt: TGCAGCGTCAAGCTGGGGTCTTCCTACGAGCAGTACTTC
CDR3aa: CSVKLGSSYEQYF

v_gene: TRBV2
d_gene: .
j_gene: TRBJ1-3
abundance: .
CDR3nt: TGTGCCAGCATTCGACACCTCTCTGGAAACACCATATATTTT
CDR3aa: CASIRHLSGNTIYF

v_gene: TRBV7-2
d_gene: .
j_gene: TRBJ2-5
abundance: few
CDR3nt: TGTGCCAGCAGTTCAGACTGGGGACTAGAGACCCAGTACTTC
CDR3aa: CASSSDWGLETQYF

v_gene: TRBV6-5
d_gene: .
j_gene: TRBJ2-7
abundance: few
CDR3nt: TGTGCCAGCAGTTACTCTCCGAGTCGAGGGGCCTACGAGCAGTACTTC
CDR3aa: CASSYSPSRGAYEQYF

v_gene: TRBV18
d_gene: TRBD1
j_gene: TRBJ1-3
abundance: .
CDR3nt: TGTGCCAGCTCACCAACCAGGGGGACTGCTGGAAACACCATATATTTT
CDR3aa: CASSPTRGTAGNTIYF